What follows is one T cell receptor (beta chain) and its context. The sample belongs to a study of cytomegalovirus exposure and HLA in healthy donors. This CDR3 region has 15 residues. Germline-derived CDR1 and CDR2 are LNHDA and SQIVND (reference sequence). V shed 6 bases, J shed 4 bases, and the junction held 6 bases outside the gene matches. With 60 Vbeta and 13 Jbeta primers, the PCR was carried out. Clones were read by immunoSEQ multiplex PCR, and TCRdb kept only the in-frame ones, dropping some. Altogether approximately 87,000 clones are present, about 76% being singletons, with the ten largest covering around 4.2%.

Sequenced material: PBMCs. The sequence came from a woman aged 70-85 years in good health and CMV-seropositive. V is TRBV19 and J is TRBJ2-1; 10 positions agree with TRBD2. CDR3 sequence (DNA): TGTGCCAGTAGCCTGCTAGCGGGAGATTACAATGAGCAGTTCTTC. Its protein product is CASSLLAGDYNEQFF.